These 3 T cell receptor beta chains came from one sample sequenced in a study of T cell changes during pregnancy in multiple sclerosis. The table came from immunoSEQ multiplex PCR; TCRdb's copy has only in-frame clones and leaves some out. There are about 30,000 clones in the sample; around 89% occur only once, and about 3% lies in the top ten. The starting material was CD4+ T cells from peripheral blood mononuclear cells, obtained in the first trimester of pregnancy. The receptors stem from a female donor in good health, enrolled as a control in a pregnancy study.

CDR3 region: CASRPSGGNNEQFF. DNA for the CDR3: TGTGCCAGCAGGCCTAGCGGAGGGAACAATGAGCAGTTCTTC. This rearrangement joins TRBV6-5 to TRBJ2-1, with TRBD2 identical over 7 bases. This CDR3 has 14 residues. After removal of 6 bases from V and 5 bases from J, the junction contained 7 bases not matched to a gene. Germline-derived CDR1 and CDR2 are MNHEY and SVGAGI.

The chain has TRBV4-1 and TRBJ2-1, with TRBD2 identical over 9 bases. This CDR3 contains 16 residues. J lost 5 bases, V lost 3 bases, and 8 bases had no gene match. CDR1 and CDR2 from the germline V gene are MGHRA and YSYEKL. In DNA, the CDR3 is TGCGCCAGCAGCCACCGGGGTAGCGGGGGTCACAATGAGCAGTTCTTC. The encoded protein is CASSHRGSGGHNEQFF.

The J gene is TRBJ2-7, the V gene TRBV28; 8 positions agree with TRBD1. V lost 6 bases and J lost 2; bases outside the gene matches: 3. Per the germline V gene, CDR1 is MDHEN and CDR2 is SYDVKM. The CDR3 spans 13 residues. The chain's CDR3 is CASSSQGAYEQYF. As DNA, the CDR3 is TGTGCCAGCAGCTCACAGGGGGCCTACGAGCAGTACTTC.